These T cell receptor beta chains were read from a single sample in a study of blood T cell repertoires in COVID-19. Profiled with immunoSEQ multiplex PCR; TCRdb holds only in-frame clones, not every one. Of a few hundred thousand clones in the sample, around 87% were seen once. Sequenced material: peripheral blood. These receptors were taken from a woman in her twenties or thirties with COVID-19, enrolled during active disease. Each CDR3 is given with its conserved first and last residue. A D gene is named only where the DNA matches it firmly. Clone size is stated in some rows and not others, as once, few, many or a class when expanded.

d_gene,abundance,j_gene,v_gene,CDR3aa,CDR3nt
TRBD2,-,TRBJ2-7,TRBV29-1,CSAALAGENEQYF,TGCAGCGCTGCACTAGCGGGAGAAAACGAGCAGTACTTC
-,-,TRBJ1-4,TRBV5-5,CASSRTGEKLFF,TGTGCCAGCAGCCGGACGGGGGAAAAACTGTTTTTT
TRBD1,few,TRBJ1-5,TRBV4-1,CASSQGQTHQPQHF,TGCGCCAGCAGCCAGGGACAGACCCATCAGCCCCAGCATTTT
TRBD1,-,TRBJ2-1,TRBV3-1/TRBV3-2,CASSTQPTGGFANEQFF,TGTGCCAGCAGCACCCAGCCGACAGGGGGTTTTGCGAATGAGCAGTTCTTC
-,-,TRBJ2-1,TRBV6-2/TRBV6-3,CASSYSQGNNEQFF,TGTGCCAGCAGTTACTCTCAGGGGAACAATGAGCAGTTCTTC
TRBD2,once,TRBJ2-7,TRBV6-5,CASSYSERGYEQYF,TGTGCCAGCAGTTACTCGGAGCGGGGCTACGAGCAGTACTTC
TRBD2,once,TRBJ2-5,TRBV5-4,CASSPFPGRGGETQYF,TGTGCCAGCAGTCCTTTCCCGGGACGGGGGGGCGAGACCCAGTACTTC
-,-,TRBJ1-2,TRBV20-1,CSAPGSYGYTF,TGCAGTGCCCCCGGGAGCTATGGCTACACCTTC
-,-,TRBJ1-5,TRBV6-2/TRBV6-3,CASSYSGGVGQPQHF,TGTGCCAGCAGTTACTCGGGGGGGGTCGGACAGCCCCAGCATTTT
-,-,TRBJ2-2,TRBV29-1,CSVARGNTGELFF,TGCAGCGTTGCGCGGGGAAACACCGGGGAGCTGTTTTTT
TRBD2,-,TRBJ2-1,TRBV25-1,CASSTNTGGREDEQFF,TGTGCCAGCAGTACCAACACGGGAGGGCGGGAAGATGAGCAGTTCTTC
-,-,TRBJ2-2,TRBV5-6,CASSFETSFPGELFF,TGTGCCAGCAGCTTCGAGACTTCCTTCCCCGGGGAGCTGTTTTTT
-,-,TRBJ2-7,TRBV6-5,CASPEGGGGSEQYF,TGTGCCAGCCCCGAAGGGGGGGGAGGGAGCGAGCAGTACTTC
TRBD2,-,TRBJ2-1,TRBV4-3,CASSQDTATSGRINEQFF,TGCGCCAGCAGCCAAGATACGGCCACTAGCGGGAGGATCAATGAGCAGTTCTTC
TRBD1,-,TRBJ2-2,TRBV2,CAKPRQGARSDTGELFF,TGTGCCAAGCCCCGACAGGGGGCGAGGTCGGACACCGGGGAGCTGTTTTTT
TRBD1,-,TRBJ2-1,TRBV19,CASSLGQGAFDEQFF,TGTGCCAGTAGTCTTGGACAGGGGGCTTTCGATGAGCAGTTCTTC
TRBD1,once,TRBJ1-4,TRBV5-4,CASSRDRVDEKLFF,TGTGCCAGCAGCCGGGACAGGGTGGATGAAAAACTGTTTTTT
TRBD2,-,TRBJ2-7,TRBV6-2/TRBV6-3,CASSYSLAGSYEQYF,TGTGCCAGCAGTTACTCACTAGCGGGCTCCTACGAGCAGTACTTC
TRBD1,-,TRBJ2-4,TRBV4-3,CASSRGQGADIQYF,TGCGCCAGCAGCCGAGGACAGGGGGCTGACATTCAGTACTTC
TRBD1,-,TRBJ2-7,TRBV15,CATSRDRDRGGEQYF,TGTGCCACCAGCAGAGATCGTGACAGGGGAGGCGAGCAGTACTTC
-,-,TRBJ1-5,TRBV2,CASRLTEQPQHF,TGTGCCAGCAGGCTGACAGAGCAGCCCCAGCATTTT
TRBD1,-,TRBJ2-7,TRBV28,CASYPRGPYPYEQYF,TGTGCCAGCTACCCTAGGGGGCCCTATCCCTACGAGCAGTACTTC
-,-,TRBJ2-7,TRBV7-9,CASSLTDIYEQYF,TGTGCCAGCAGCTTAACCGACATCTACGAGCAGTACTTC
-,-,TRBJ2-5,TRBV20-1,CSASRGQETQYF,TGCAGTGCTAGTAGAGGACAAGAGACCCAGTACTTC
-,-,TRBJ2-7,TRBV3-1/TRBV3-2,CASSQRAGEQYF,TGTGCCAGCAGCCAACGGGCGGGCGAGCAGTACTTC
TRBD2,-,TRBJ2-2,TRBV5-1,CASSSLAGSNTGELFF,TGCGCCAGCAGCTCCCTAGCGGGGTCGAACACCGGGGAGCTGTTTTTT